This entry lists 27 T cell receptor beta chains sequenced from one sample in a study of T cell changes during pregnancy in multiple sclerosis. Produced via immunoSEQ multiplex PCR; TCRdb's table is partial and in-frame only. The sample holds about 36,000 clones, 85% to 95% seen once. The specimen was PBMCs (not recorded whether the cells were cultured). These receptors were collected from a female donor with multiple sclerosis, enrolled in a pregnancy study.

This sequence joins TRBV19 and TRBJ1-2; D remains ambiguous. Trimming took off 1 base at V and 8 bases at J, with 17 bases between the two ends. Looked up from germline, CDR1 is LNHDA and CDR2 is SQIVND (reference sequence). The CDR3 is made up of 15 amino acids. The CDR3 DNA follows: TGTGCCAGTAGTATAGTCCCGGGCGCGGTGGACGGCTACACCTTC. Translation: CASSIVPGAVDGYTF.

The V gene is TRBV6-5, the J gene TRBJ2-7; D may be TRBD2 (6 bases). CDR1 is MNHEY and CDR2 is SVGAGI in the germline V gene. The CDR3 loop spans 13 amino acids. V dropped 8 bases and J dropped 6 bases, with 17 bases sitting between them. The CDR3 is CASRQEGYGEQYF. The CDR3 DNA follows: TGTGCCAGCCGGCAGGAGGGGTATGGCGAGCAGTACTTC.

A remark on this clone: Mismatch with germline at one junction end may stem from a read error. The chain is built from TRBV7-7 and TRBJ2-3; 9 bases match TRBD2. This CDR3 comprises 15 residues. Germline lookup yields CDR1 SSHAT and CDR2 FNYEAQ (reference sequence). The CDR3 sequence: CASSLGAGGADTQYF. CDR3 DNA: TGTGCTAGCAGCTTAGGGGCGGGAGGGGCAGATACGCAGTATTTT.

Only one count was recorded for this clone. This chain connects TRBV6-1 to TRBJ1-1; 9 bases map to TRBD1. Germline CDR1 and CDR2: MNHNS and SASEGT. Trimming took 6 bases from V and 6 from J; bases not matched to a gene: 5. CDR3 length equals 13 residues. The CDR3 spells CASRGTGWPEAFF. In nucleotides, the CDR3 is TGTGCCAGCAGGGGGACAGGGTGGCCTGAAGCTTTCTTT.

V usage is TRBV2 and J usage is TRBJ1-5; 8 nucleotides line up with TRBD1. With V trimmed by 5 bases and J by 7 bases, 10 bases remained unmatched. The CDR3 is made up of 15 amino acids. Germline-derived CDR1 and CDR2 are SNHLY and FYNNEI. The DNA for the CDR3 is TGTGCCAGCAGTTCCCAGGGGGCAGGGGGACAGCCCCAGCATTTT. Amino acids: CASSSQGAGGQPQHF.

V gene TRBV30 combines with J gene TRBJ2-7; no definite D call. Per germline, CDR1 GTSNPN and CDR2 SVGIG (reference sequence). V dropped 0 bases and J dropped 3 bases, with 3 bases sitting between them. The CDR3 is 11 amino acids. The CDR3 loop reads CAWSVNYEQYF. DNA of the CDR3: TGTGCCTGGAGTGTAAACTACGAGCAGTACTTC.

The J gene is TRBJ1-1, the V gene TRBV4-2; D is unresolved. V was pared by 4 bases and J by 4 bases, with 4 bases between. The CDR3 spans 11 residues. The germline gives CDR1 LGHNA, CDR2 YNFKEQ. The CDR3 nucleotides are TGTGCCAGCAGCCGGACCACTGAAGCTTTCTTT. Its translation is CASSRTTEAFF.

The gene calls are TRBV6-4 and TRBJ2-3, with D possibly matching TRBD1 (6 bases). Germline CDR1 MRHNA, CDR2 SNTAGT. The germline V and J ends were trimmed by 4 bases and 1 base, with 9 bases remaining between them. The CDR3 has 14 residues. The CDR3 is CASSGAGGTDTQYF. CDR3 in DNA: TGTGCCAGCAGTGGAGCAGGGGGCACAGATACGCAGTATTTT.

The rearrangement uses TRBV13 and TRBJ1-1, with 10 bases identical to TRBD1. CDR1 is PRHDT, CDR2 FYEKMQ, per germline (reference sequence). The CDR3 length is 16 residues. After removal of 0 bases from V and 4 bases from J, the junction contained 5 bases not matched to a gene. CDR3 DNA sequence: TGTGCCAGCAGCTTAGGGAGGACAGGGGGGAGCACTGAAGCTTTCTTT. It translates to CASSLGRTGGSTEAFF.

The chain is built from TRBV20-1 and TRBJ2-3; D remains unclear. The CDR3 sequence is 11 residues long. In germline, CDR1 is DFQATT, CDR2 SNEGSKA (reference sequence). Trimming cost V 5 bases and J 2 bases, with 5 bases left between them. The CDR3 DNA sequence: TGCAGTGCTCCCTACACAGATACGCAGTATTTT. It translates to CSAPYTDTQYF.

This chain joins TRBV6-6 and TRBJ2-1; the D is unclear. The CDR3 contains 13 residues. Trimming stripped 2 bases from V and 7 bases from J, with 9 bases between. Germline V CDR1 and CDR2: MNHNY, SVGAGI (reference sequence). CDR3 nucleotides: TGTGCCAGCAGTTACGACCTAAAAAATGAGCAGTTCTTC. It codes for CASSYDLKNEQFF.

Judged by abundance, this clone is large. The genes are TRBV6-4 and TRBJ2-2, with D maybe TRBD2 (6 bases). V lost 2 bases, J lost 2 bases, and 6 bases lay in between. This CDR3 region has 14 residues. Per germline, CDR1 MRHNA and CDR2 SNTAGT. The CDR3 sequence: CASSDGTNTGELFF. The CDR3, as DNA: TGTGCCAGCAGTGACGGGACTAACACCGGGGAGCTGTTTTTT.

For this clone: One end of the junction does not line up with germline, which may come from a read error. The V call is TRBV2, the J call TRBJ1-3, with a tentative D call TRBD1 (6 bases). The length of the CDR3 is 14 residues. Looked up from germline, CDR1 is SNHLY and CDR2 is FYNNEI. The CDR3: CASREGGSGNTIYF. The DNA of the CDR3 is TGTGCCAGCAGAGAAGGGGGCTCTGGAAACACCATATATTTT.

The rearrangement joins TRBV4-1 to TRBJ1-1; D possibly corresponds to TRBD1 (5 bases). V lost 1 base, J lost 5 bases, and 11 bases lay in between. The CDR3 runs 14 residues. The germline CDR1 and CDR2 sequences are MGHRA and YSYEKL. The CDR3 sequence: CASSQGTWGTEAFF. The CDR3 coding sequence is TGCGCCAGCAGCCAAGGGACCTGGGGGACTGAAGCTTTCTTT.

This CDR3 reads CASSLTGGRSPTREQYF. CDR3 sequence (DNA): TGTGCCAGCAGCTTGACAGGGGGCAGGTCCCCTACTCGCGAGCAGTACTTC. The J gene is TRBJ2-7, the V gene TRBV7-2; 10 bases map to TRBD1. Germline V gene sequence: CDR1 SGHTA, CDR2 FQGNSA. With V trimmed by 3 bases and J by 6 bases, 14 bases remained unmatched. The CDR3 runs 17 residues.

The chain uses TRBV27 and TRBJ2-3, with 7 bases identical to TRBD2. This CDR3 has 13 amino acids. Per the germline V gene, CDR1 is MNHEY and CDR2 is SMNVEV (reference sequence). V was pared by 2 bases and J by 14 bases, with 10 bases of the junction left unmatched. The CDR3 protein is CASSLLGLERVYF. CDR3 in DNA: TGTGCCAGCAGTTTACTCGGACTAGAACGAGTGTATTTT.

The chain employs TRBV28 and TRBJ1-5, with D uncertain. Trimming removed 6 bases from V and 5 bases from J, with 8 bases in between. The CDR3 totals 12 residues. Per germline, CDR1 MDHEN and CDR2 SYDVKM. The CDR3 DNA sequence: TGTGCCAGCAGGACCGGTTATCAGCCCCAGCATTTT. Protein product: CASRTGYQPQHF.

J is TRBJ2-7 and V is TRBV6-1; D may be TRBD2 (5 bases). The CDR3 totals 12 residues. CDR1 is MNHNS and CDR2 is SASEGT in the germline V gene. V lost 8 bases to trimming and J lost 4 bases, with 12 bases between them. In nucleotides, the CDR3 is TGTGCCAGCGGGTTCTGGACTTACGAGCAGTACTTC. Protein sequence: CASGFWTYEQYF.

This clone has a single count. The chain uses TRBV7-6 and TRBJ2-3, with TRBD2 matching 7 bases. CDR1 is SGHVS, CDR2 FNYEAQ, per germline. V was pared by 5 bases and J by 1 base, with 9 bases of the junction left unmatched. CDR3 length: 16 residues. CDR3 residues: CASSHRLSGGTDTQYF. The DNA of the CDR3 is TGTGCCAGCAGCCATCGACTAAGCGGGGGCACAGATACGCAGTATTTT.

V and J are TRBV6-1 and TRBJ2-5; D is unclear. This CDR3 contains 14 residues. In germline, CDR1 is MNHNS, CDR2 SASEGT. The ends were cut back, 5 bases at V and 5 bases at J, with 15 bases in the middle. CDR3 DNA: TGTGCCAGCAGTCCCTATGGCACCTCGGAGACCCAGTACTTC. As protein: CASSPYGTSETQYF.

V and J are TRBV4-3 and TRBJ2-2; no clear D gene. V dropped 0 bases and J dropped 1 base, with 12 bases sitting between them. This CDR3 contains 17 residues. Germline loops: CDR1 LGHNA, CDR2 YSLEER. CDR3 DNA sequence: TGCGCCAGCAGCCAAGAGTCAAGGGATTTGAACACCGGGGAGCTGTTTTTT. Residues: CASSQESRDLNTGELFF.

The CDR3 nucleotides are TGTGCCAGCAGCCATGGCCAAGGGGCATCGGACACTGAAGCTTTCTTT. This sequence encodes CASSHGQGASDTEAFF. The V gene is TRBV4-2, the J gene TRBJ1-1; D perhaps matches TRBD1 (5 bases). CDR3 size: 16 residues. CDR1 and CDR2 from the germline V gene are LGHNA and YNFKEQ. The V and J ends lost 3 bases and 3 bases respectively, with 17 bases between them.

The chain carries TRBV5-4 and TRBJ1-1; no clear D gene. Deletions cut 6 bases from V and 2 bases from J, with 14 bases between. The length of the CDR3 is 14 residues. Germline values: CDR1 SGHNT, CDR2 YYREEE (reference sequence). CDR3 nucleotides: TGTGCCAGCAACAGAGGGTCCCCAAACACTGAAGCTTTCTTT. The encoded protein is CASNRGSPNTEAFF.

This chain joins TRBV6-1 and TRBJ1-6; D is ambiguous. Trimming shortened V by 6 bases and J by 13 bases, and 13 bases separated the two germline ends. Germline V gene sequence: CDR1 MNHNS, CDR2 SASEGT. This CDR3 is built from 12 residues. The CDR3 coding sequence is TGTGCCAGCAGCCCACAAAGTACTCCCCTCCACTTT. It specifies CASSPQSTPLHF.

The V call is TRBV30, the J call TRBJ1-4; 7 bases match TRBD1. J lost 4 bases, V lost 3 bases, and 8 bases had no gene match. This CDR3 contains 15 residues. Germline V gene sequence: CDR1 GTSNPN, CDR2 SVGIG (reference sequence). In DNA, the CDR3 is TGTGCCTGGAGACCACAGGGACAGTATAATGAAAAACTGTTTTTT. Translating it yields CAWRPQGQYNEKLFF.

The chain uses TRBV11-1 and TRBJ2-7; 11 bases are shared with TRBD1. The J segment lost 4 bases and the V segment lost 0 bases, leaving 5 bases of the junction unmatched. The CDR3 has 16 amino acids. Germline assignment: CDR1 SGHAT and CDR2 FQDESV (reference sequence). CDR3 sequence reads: CASSLARTGGWYEQYF. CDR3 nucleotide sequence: TGTGCCAGCAGCTTAGCCCGGACAGGGGGCTGGTACGAGCAGTACTTC.

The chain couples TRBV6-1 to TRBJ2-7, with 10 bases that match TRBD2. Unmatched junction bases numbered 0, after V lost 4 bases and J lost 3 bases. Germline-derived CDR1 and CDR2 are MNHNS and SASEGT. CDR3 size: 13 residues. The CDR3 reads CASSGTSGYEQYF. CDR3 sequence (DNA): TGTGCCAGCAGTGGGACTAGCGGCTACGAGCAGTACTTC.